This T cell receptor (beta chain) was sequenced during a study of T cell responses to AZD1222 COVID-19 vaccine. The method was immunoSEQ multiplex PCR; TCRdb's version includes in-frame clones alone and lacks a portion of them. The data hold fewer than 70,000 clones, with around 80% observed a single time. CDR1 and CDR2 (germline): SGHDN, FVKESK. The V gene lost 0 bases and the J gene lost 9 bases, with 3 bases spanning the gap. The CDR3 loop spans 11 amino acids. V gene TRBV14 combines with J gene TRBJ2-1; D remains ambiguous. The source material was peripheral blood, sampled 28 days after the second AZD1222 dose. The sequence was collected from an adult who received the AZD1222 COVID-19 vaccine. The CDR3 spells CASSQESEQFF. The DNA of the CDR3 is TGTGCCAGCAGCCAAGAATCTGAGCAGTTCTTC.